The T cell receptor (beta chain) described here comes from a study of T cell repertoires in cytomegalovirus infection (dated 2019 in TCRdb). As for the study more broadly: Because public TCR beta signatures pointed to carriage of CMV infection together with the matching HLA type, the HLA type of each donor mattered for the analysis. The study at large found these results: In both this cohort and an independent approximately 350-donor cohort, the cumulative frequency of public TCR beta family members distinguished carriers of CMV infection plus the relevant HLA type. In the ex vivo response, HLA-C-restricted CMV-specific TCR beta clonotypes were dominant, and in two of eight donors the single most frequent clonotype came from this HLA-C-restricted group.

This clonotype was observed a handful of times. The antigen this receptor binds is unknown. Base-call qualities are not available, and no considerably larger clone is one nucleotide away. CDR1 and CDR2 (MDHEN, SYDVKM) derive from the germline V gene. The CDR3 spans 12 residues, from the cysteine through the phenylalanine. The only DNA kept is the CDR3, 36 bases in frame from the first base. The V and J ends are trimmed by 2 bases and 4 bases, leaving 5 bases between them. Sequencing used an Illumina HiSeq 1500. Using fastp trimming at Q25 and MiXCR clonotype assembly, TCRdb reanalyzed the public sequencing data and kept in-frame beta chains. Every distinct CDR3 protein forms one entry, paired with its most common genes and DNA. The table for this sample lists under 250,000 distinct CDR3 sequences; approximately 13% of them were counted only once. Together, the top ten hold 1.6% of the sample.

This TCR derives from a human donor in good health (CMV status not recorded). Some clones in this sample may be carry-over from other donors' samples. The sequencing input was PBMCs. The rearrangement joined TRBV28 to TRBJ1-2, with no D gene named confidently. CDR3 reads: CASSLQPYGYTF. The DNA reads as follows: TGTGCCAGCAGTTTACAGCCCTATGGCTACACCTTC.